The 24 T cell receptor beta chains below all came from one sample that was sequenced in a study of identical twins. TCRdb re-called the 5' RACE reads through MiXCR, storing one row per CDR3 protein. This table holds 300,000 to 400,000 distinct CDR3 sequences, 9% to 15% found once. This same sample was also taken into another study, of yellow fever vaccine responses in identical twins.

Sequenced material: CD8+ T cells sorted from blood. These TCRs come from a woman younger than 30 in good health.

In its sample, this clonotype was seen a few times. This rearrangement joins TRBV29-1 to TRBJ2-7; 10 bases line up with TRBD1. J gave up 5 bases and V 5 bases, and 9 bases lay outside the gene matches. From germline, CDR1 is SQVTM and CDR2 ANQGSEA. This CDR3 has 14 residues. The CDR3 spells CSVQKTGGFNEQYF. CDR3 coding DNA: TGCAGCGTTCAAAAGACAGGGGGCTTTAACGAGCAGTACTTC.

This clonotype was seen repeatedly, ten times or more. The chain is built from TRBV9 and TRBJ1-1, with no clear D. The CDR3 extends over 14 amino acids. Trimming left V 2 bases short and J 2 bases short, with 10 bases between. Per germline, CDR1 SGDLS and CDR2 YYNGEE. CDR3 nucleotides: TGTGCCAGCAGCGTTGACTTCGTAAACACTGAAGCTTTCTTT. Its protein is CASSVDFVNTEAFF.

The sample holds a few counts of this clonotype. The CDR3 loop reads CASTQGSGANVLTF. In DNA form, the CDR3 reads TGTGCCAGCACTCAGGGTTCTGGGGCCAACGTCCTGACTTTC. This sequence joins TRBV27 and TRBJ2-6, with a weak D call TRBD1 (5 bases). Germline V CDR1 and CDR2: MNHEY, SMNVEV (reference sequence). Trimming removed 7 bases at V and 1 base at J, with 8 bases between. This CDR3 is built from 14 residues.

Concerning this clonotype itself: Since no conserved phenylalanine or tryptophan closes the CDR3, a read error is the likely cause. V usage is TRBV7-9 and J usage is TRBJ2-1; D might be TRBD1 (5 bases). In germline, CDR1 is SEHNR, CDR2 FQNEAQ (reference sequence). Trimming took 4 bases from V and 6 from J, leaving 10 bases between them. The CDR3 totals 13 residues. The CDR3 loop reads CASSSTGFNEQFS. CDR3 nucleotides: TGTGCCAGCAGCTCCACAGGATTCAATGAGCAGTTCTCC.

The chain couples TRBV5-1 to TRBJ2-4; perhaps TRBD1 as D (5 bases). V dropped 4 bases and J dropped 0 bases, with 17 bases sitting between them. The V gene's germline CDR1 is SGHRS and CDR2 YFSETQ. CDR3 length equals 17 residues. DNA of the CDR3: TGCGCCAGCAGCCTACTTACAGGCACCCTAGCCAAAAACATTCAGTACTTC. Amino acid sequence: CASSLLTGTLAKNIQYF.

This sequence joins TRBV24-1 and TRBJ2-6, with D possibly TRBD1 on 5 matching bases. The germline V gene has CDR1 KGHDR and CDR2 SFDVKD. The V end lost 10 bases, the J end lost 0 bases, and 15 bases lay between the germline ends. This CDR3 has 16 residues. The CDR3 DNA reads TGTGCCACGGGCCCACAGGTCCCCTCTGGGGCCAACGTCCTGACTTTC. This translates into CATGPQVPSGANVLTF.

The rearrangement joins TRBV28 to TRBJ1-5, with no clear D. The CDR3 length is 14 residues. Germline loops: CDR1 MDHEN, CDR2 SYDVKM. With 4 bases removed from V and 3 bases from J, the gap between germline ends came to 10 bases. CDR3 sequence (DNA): TGTGCCAGCAGTTATACAGACGACAATCAGCCCCAGCATTTT. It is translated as CASSYTDDNQPQHF. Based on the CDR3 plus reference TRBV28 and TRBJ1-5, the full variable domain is DVKVTQSSRYLVKRTGEKVFLECVQDMDHENMFWYRQDPGLGLRLIYFSYDVKMKEKGDIPEGYSVSREKKERFSLILESASTNQTSMYLCASSYTDDNQPQHFGDGTRLSIL.

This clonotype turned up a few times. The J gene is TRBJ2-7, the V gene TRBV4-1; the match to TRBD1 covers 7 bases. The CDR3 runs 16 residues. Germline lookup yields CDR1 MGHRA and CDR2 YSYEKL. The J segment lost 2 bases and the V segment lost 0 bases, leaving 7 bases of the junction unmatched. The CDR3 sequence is CASSQDPGTVTYEQYV. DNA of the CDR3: TGCGCCAGCAGCCAAGATCCCGGGACAGTTACCTACGAGCAGTACGTC.

DNA of the CDR3: TGCAGCGTTGAAGATCGGGGGGGAGACTTTCCCGAGCAGTACTTC. It codes for CSVEDRGGDFPEQYF. The chain carries TRBV29-1 and TRBJ2-7; 8 positions agree with TRBD2. V shed 0 bases and J 6 bases; nucleotides not matched to a gene: 10. Looked up from germline, CDR1 is SQVTM and CDR2 is ANQGSEA. The CDR3 totals 15 residues.

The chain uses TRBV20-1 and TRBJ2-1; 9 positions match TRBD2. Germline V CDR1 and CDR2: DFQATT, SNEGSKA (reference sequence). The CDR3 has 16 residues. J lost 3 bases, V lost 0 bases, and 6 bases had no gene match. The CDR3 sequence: CSARDIAGVDYNEQFF. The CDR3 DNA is TGCAGTGCTAGAGATATAGCGGGAGTCGACTACAATGAGCAGTTCTTC.

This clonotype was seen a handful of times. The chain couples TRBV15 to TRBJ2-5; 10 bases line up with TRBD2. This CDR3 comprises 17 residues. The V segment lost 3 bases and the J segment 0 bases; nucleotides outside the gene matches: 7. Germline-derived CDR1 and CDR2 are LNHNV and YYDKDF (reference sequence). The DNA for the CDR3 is TGTGCCACCAGCAGTCAGCTAGCGGGGGCCAACCAAGAGACCCAGTACTTC. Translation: CATSSQLAGANQETQYF.

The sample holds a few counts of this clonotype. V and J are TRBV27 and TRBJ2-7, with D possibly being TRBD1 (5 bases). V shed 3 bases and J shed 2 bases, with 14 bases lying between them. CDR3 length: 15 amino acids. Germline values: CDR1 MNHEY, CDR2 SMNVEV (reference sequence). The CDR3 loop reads CASSFGQGGAYEQYV. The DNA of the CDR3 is TGTGCCAGCAGTTTTGGGCAGGGTGGCGCCTACGAGCAGTACGTC.

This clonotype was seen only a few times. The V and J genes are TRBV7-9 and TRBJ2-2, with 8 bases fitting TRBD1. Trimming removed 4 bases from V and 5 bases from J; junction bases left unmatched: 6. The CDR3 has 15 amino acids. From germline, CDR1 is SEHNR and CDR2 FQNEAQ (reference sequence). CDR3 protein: CASSSRDRLTGELFF. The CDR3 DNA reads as TGTGCCAGCAGCTCCCGGGACAGGTTAACCGGGGAGCTGTTTTTT.

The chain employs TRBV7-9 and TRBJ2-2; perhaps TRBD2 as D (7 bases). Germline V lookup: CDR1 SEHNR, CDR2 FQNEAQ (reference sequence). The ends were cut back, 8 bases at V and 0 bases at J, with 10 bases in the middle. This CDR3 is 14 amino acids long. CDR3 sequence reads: CASGGGPNTGELFF. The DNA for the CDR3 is TGTGCCAGCGGGGGGGGCCCGAACACCGGGGAGCTGTTTTTT.

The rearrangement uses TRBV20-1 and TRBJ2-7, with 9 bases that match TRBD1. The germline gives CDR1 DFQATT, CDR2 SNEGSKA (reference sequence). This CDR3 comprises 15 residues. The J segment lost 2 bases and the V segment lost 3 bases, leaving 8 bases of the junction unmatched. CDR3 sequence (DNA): TGCAGTGCTAGGAAGAGGGACAGGGATACCTACGAGCAGTACGTC. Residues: CSARKRDRDTYEQYV.

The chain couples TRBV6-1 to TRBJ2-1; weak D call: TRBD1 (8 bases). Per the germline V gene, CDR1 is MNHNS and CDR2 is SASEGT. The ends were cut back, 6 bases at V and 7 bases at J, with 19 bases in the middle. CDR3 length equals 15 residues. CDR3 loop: CASRLLQGGGNEQFF. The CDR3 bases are TGTGCCAGCAGGTTGTTACAGGGGGGAGGGAATGAGCAGTTCTTC.

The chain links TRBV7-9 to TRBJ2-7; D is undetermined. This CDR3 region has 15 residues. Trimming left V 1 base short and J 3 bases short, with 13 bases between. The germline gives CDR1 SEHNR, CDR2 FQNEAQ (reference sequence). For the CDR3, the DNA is TGTGCCAGCAGCTTAGGTCAGGCTACGGTCTACGAGCAGTACGTC. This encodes CASSLGQATVYEQYV.

The CDR3 spells CASSGHLSGGGPEAFF. The CDR3 bases are TGTGCCAGCAGTGGGCATTTGTCCGGGGGAGGTCCTGAAGCTTTCTTT. The gene calls are TRBV21-1 and TRBJ1-1; TRBD1 was called by the table and not checked on the DNA. TRBV21-1 is recorded as a pseudogene. This CDR3 has 16 amino acids.

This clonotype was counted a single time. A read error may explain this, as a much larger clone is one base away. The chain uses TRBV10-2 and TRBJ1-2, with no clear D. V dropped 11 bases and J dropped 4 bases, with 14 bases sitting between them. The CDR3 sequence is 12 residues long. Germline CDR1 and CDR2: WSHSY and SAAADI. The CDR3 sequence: CAVINGVYGYTF. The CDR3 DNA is TGCGCCGTCATTAACGGGGTCTATGGCTACACCTTC.

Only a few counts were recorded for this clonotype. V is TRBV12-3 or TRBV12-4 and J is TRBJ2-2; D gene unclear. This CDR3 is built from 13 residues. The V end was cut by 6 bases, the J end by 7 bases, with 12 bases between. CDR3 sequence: CASRSVRNGELFF. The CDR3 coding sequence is TGTGCCAGCAGAAGTGTAAGGAACGGGGAGCTGTTTTTT.

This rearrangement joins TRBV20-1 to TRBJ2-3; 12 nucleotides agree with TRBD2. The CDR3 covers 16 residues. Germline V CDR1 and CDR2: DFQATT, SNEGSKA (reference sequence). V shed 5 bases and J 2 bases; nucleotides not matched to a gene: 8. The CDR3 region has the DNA TGCAGTGCTGAAGAAGGACTAGCGGGGACCACAGATACGCAGTATTTT. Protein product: CSAEEGLAGTTDTQYF.

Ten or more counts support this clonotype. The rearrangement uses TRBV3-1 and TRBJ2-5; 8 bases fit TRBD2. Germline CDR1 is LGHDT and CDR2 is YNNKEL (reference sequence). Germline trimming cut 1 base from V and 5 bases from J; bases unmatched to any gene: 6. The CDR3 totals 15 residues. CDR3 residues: CASSQGPTSVETQYF. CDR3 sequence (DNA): TGTGCCAGCAGCCAAGGACCGACTAGCGTTGAGACCCAGTACTTC.

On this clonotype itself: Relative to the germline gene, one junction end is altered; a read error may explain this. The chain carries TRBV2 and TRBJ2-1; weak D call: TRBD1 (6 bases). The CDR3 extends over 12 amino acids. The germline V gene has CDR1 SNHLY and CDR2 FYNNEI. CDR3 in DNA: TGTGTCAGCAGGGGAAACTACAATGAGCAGTTCTTC. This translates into CVSRGNYNEQFF.

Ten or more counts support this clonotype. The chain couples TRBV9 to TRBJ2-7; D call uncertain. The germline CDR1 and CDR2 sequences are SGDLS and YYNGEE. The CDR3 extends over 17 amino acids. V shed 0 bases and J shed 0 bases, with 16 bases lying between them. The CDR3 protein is CASSVGLGSSSSYEQYF. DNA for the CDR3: TGTGCCAGCAGCGTAGGGCTGGGAAGTTCCTCCTCCTACGAGCAGTACTTC. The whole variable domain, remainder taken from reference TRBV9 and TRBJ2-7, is DSGVTQTPKHLITATGQRVTLRCSPRSGDLSVYWYQQSLDQGLQFLIQYYNGEERAKGNILERFSAQQFPDLHSELNLSSLELGDSALYFCASSVGLGSSSSYEQYFGPGTRLTVT.